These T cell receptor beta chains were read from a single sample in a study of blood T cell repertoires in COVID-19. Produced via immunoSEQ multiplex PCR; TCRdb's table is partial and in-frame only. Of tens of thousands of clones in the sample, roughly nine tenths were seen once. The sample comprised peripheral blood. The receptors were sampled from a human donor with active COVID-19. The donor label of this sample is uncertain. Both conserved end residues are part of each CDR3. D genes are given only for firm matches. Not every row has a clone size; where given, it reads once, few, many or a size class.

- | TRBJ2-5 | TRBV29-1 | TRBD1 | TGCAGCGTTCGACAGGGAGCAGAGACCCAGTACTTC | CSVRQGAETQYF
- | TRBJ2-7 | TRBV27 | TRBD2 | TGTGCCACCAAGACTAGCGGGAGGCCAGACGAGCAGTACTTC | CATKTSGRPDEQYF
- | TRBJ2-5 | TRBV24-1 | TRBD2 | TGTGCCACCAGTGATTTCCTAGCGGGGCACCAAGAGACCCAGTACTTC | CATSDFLAGHQETQYF
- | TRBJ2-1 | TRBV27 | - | TGTGCCAGCAGTTTATATTACAGGGCGACAGACAATGAGCAGTTCTTC | CASSLYYRATDNEQFF
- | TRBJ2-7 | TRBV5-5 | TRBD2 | TGTGCCAGCAGCCCGGGGGGAGCGGGGGACACCGAGCAGTACTTC | CASSPGGAGDTEQYF
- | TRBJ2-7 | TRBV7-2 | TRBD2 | TGTGCCAGCAGCTTAGAACGCGGGAGCGGATACGAGCAGTACTTC | CASSLERGSGYEQYF
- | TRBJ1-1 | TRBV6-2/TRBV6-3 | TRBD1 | TGTGCCAGCAGCTACTCACCAGGGGGCGCGGTCACTGAAGCTTTCTTT | CASSYSPGGAVTEAFF
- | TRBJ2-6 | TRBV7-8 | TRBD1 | TGTGCCAGCAGCTTCCACCGGGACAGGGGGCCTTCTGGGGCCAACGTCCTGACTTTC | CASSFHRDRGPSGANVLTF
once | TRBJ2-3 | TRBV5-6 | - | TGTGCCAGCAGCTTGCGTATTTACACAGATACGCAGTATTTT | CASSLRIYTDTQYF
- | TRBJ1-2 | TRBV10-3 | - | TGTGCCATCAGTGAGTCGGTCTCGGGGAATGGCTACACCTTC | CAISESVSGNGYTF
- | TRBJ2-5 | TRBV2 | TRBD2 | TGTGCCAGCATCCGGGGAGGGCTGGGGGAGACCCAGTACTTC | CASIRGGLGETQYF
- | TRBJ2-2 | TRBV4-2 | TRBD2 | TGTGCCAGCAGCCAATCAACTAGCGGGAGGGCCGCCGGGGAGCTGTTTTTT | CASSQSTSGRAAGELFF
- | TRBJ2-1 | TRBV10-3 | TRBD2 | TGTGCCATCTCGCCAGCGGGAGCATGGAATGAGCAGTTCTTC | CAISPAGAWNEQFF
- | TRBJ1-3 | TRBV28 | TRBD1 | TGTGCCAGCAGTCGGAGGGGGGACAGGGTTGGAAACACCATATATTTT | CASSRRGDRVGNTIYF
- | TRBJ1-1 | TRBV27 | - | TGTGCCAGCAGTTCACCAGGACTGGCTGAAGCTTTCTTT | CASSSPGLAEAFF
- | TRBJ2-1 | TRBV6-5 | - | TGTGCCAGCGGATATGATGCCAGGGGTTTTAATGAGCAGTTCTTC | CASGYDARGFNEQFF
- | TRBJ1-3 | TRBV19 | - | TGTGCCAGTAGTGTACAGGGTTCCTCCTCTGGAAACACCATATATTTT | CASSVQGSSSGNTIYF
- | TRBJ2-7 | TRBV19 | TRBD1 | TGTGCCAGTAGTATATCGGGACAGGGGTACGAGCAGTACTTC | CASSISGQGYEQYF
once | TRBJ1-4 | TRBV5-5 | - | TGTGCCAGCAGCTTGGAAGGGGTAACTAATGAAAAACTGTTTTTT | CASSLEGVTNEKLFF
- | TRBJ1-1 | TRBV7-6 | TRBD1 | TGTGCCAGCAGCCCGGGACAGGGTTCCACTGAAGCTTTCTTT | CASSPGQGSTEAFF
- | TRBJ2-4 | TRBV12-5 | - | TGTGCTAGTGGTTTGGTAGTGCAGGGGCGATCCAAAAACATTCAGTACTTC | CASGLVVQGRSKNIQYF
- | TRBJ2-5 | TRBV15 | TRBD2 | TGTGCCACCAGCAGCTCACTGGCCCTGGGAGGGGAGACCCAGTACTTC | CATSSSLALGGETQYF
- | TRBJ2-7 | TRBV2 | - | TGTGCCAGCGACAGCTTTACCTACGAGCAGTACTTC | CASDSFTYEQYF
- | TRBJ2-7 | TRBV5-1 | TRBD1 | TGCGCCAGCAGCTTATCGGGACAGGGCTACGAGCAGTACTTC | CASSLSGQGYEQYF
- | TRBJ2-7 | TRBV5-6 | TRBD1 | TGTGCCAGCACTCGACAGGGTCGTGATGAGCAGTACTTC | CASTRQGRDEQYF
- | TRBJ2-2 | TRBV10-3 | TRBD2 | TGTGCCATCAGTGAGTCTAGCGGGACGAACACCGGGGAGCTGTTTTTT | CAISESSGTNTGELFF
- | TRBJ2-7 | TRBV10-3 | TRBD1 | TGTGCCATCAGGGCAGGGACAGGGGGCTCCTACGAGCAGTACTTC | CAIRAGTGGSYEQYF
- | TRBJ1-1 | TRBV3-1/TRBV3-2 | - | TGTGCCAGCAGCCTTCCAACGGGGACTGAAGCTTTCTTT | CASSLPTGTEAFF
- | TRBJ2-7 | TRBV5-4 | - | TGTGCCAGCAGCCCAGGGACAGGGACTAGTATCTACGAGCAGTACTTC | CASSPGTGTSIYEQYF
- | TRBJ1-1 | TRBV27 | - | TGTGCCAGCAGTTCTATACAGGTGTGGGGCACTGAAGCTTTCTTT | CASSSIQVWGTEAFF
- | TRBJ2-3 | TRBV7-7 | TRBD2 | TGTGCCAGCAGCCCCGGACTAGCGGGGAGCACAGATACGCAGTATTTT | CASSPGLAGSTDTQYF
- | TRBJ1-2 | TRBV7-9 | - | TGTGCCAGCAGCTTAACAGGGCCAAACTATGGCTACACCTTC | CASSLTGPNYGYTF
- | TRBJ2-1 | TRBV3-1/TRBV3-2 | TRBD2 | TGTGCCAGCAGCCGCGGGGGGGCCTCCTACAATGAGCAGTTCTTC | CASSRGGASYNEQFF
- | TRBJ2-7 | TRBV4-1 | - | TGCGCCAGCAGCCAAGAACCGCGCGGGAATGCCTACGAGCAGTACTTC | CASSQEPRGNAYEQYF
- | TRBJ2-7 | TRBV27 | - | TGTGCCAGCAGCAGATCCGGGAACGGGAAAGACGAGCAGTACTTC | CASSRSGNGKDEQYF
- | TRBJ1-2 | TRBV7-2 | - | TGTGCCAGCAGCTTAGTCCAGGGGCAGTTGTCGGCGAAGACCTTC | CASSLVQGQLSAKTF
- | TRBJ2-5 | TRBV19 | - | TGTGCCAGTAGTGAGGGTTGGCTTAGCTTTGCGACCCAGTACTTC | CASSEGWLSFATQYF
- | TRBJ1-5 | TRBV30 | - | TGTGCCTGGAGTGTGGGCCCTCGCCAGCCCCAGCATTTT | CAWSVGPRQPQHF
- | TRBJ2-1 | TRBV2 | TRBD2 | TGTGCCAGCAGTGAAGGAGCGGGAGGGCGGAATGAGCAGTTCTTC | CASSEGAGGRNEQFF
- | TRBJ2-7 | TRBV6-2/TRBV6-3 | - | TGTGCCAGCAGTTACTCCAGGCCCTACGAGCAGTACTTC | CASSYSRPYEQYF
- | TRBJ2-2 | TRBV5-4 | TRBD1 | TGTGCCAGCAGCGTGGACAGGGGAGTTGTCGGGGAGCTGTTTTTT | CASSVDRGVVGELFF
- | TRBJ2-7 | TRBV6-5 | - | TGTGCCAGCAGTTTCCAATCCCTCCGGGGGGAGCAGTACTTC | CASSFQSLRGEQYF
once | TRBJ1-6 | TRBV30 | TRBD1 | TGTGCCTGGTCCCCCCCCGGGACAGGGATCCAGCCCCTCCACTTT | CAWSPPGTGIQPLHF
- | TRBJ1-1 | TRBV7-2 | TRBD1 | TGTGCCAGCAGCTGGGACAGGGGAGGAACTGAAGCTTTCTTT | CASSWDRGGTEAFF
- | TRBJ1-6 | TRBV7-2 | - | TGTGCCAGCAGCTCACAGGGTGGCGATTCACCCCTCCACTTT | CASSSQGGDSPLHF
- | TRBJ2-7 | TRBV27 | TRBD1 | TGTGCCAGCGGGCCGGGACAGGCACCAAGGGCCTACGAGCAGTACTTC | CASGPGQAPRAYEQYF
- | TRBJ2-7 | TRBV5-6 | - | TGTGCCAGCACCCCTGGACTGCGGGGTTACGAGCAGTACTTC | CASTPGLRGYEQYF
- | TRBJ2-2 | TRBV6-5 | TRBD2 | TGTGCCAGCAAGACTAGCGATATTAACACCGGGGAGCTGTTTTTT | CASKTSDINTGELFF
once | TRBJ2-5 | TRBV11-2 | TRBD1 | TGTGCCAGCAGGCGAACACAGGGGTACCAAGAGACCCAGTACTTC | CASRRTQGYQETQYF
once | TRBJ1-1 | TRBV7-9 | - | TGTGCCAGCAGCTTAGCCAGCACGGGTACTGAAGCTTTCTTT | CASSLASTGTEAFF
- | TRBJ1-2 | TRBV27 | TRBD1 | TGTGCCAGCAGTTTATCGGGGACAGGGGGCTATCGCTACACCTTC | CASSLSGTGGYRYTF
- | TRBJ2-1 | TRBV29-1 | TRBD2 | TGCAGCGTTGAGGCCCCAGCGGGAGGGTTTTACAATGAGCAGTTCTTC | CSVEAPAGGFYNEQFF
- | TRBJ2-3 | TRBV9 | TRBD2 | TGTGCCAGCAGCGTAGGACTAGCGGGGGGGCCAGAGGATACGCAGTATTTT | CASSVGLAGGPEDTQYF
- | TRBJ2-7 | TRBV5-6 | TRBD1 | TGTGCCAGCAGTCGGGACAGGGCTTACTACGAGCAGTACTTC | CASSRDRAYYEQYF
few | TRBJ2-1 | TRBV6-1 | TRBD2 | TGTGCCAGCAGTGAAGATCCTAGCGGAATCAATGAGCAGTTCTTC | CASSEDPSGINEQFF